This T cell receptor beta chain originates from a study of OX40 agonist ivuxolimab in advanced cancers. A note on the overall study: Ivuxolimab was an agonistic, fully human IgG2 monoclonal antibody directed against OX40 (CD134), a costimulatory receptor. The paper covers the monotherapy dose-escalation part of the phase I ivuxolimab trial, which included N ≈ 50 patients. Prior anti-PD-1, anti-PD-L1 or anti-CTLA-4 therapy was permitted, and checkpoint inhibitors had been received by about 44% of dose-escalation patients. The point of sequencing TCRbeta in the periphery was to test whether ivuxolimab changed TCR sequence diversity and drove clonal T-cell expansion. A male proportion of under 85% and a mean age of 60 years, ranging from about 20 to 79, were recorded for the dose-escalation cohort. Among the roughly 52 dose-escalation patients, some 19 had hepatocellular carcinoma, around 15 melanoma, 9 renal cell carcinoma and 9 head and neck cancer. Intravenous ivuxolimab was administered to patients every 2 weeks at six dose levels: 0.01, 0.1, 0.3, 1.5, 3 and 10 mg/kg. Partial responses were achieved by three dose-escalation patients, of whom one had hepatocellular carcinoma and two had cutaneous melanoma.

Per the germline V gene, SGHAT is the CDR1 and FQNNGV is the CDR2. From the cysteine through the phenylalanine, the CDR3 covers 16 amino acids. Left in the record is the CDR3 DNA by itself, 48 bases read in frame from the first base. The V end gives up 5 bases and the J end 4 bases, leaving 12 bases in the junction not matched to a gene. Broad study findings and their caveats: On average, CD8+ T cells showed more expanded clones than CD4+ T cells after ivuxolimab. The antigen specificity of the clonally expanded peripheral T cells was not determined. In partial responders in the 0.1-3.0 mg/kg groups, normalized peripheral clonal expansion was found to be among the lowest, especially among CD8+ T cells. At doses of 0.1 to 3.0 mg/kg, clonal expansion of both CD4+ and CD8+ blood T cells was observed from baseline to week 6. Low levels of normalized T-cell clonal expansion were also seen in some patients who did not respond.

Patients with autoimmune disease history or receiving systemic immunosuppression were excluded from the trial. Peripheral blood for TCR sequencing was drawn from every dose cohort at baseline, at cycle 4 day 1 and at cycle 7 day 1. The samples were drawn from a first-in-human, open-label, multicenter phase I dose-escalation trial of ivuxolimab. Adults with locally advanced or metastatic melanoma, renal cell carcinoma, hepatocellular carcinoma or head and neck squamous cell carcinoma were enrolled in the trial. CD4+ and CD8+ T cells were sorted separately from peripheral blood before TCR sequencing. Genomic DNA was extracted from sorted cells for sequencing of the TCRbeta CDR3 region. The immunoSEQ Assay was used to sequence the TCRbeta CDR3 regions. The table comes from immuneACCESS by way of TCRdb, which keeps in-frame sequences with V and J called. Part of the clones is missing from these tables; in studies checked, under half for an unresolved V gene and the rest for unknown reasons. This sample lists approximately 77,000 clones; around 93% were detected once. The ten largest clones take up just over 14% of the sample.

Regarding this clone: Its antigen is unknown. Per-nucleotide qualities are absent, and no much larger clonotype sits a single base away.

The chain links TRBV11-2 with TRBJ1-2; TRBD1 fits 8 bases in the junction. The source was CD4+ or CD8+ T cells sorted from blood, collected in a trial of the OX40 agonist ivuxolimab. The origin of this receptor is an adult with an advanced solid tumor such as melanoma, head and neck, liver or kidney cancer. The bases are TGTGCCAGCAGCCTCACAGGGGGAGTCCTTCCCTATGGCTACACCTTC. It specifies CASSLTGGVLPYGYTF.